This T cell receptor beta chain was identified in a study of neurological immune-mediated disorders. Each CDR3 protein is one row after TCRdb ran MiXCR on the 5' RACE reads. This sample yields roughly 50,000 distinct CDR3 sequences, of which about 23% are seen a single time; over 20% belongs to the top ten. Trimming left V 4 bases short and J 9 bases short, with 11 bases between. The CDR3 is 12 residues long. Looked up from germline, CDR1 is SGHDT and CDR2 is YYEEEE. Sequencing was carried out using PBMCs. The TCR sequence derives from a woman in her 70s in good health. The chain has TRBV5-6 and TRBJ1-5, with D possibly being TRBD1 (5 bases). CDR3 coding DNA: TGTGCCAGCAGCAACCGGGGCTGGCCCCAGCATTTT. Translation: CASSNRGWPQHF. Complete variable domain (other parts from reference TRBV5-6 and TRBJ1-5): DAGVTQSPTHLIKTRGQQVTLRCSPKSGHDTVSWYQQALGQGPQFIFQYYEEEERQRGNFPDRFSGHQFPNYSSELNVNALLLGDSALYLCASSNRGWPQHFGDGTRLSIL.